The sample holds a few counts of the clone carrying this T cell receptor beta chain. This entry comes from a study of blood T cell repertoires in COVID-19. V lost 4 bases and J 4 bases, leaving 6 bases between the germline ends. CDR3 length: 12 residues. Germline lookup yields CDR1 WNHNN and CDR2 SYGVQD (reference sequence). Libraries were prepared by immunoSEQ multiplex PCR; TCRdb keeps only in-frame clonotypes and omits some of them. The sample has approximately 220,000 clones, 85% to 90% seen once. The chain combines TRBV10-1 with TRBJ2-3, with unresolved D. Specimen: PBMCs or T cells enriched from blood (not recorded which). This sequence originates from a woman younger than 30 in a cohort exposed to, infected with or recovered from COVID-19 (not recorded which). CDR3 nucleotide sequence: TGCGCCAGCAGTGCGAGGTCAGATACGCAGTATTTT. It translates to CASSARSDTQYF.